A single sample gave rise to the 7 T cell receptor beta chains below, sequenced in a study of T cells in localized non-small cell lung cancer. Clones were sequenced by immunoSEQ multiplex PCR, and TCRdb holds only the in-frame ones, with some missing. This sample carries about 24,000 clones, roughly 92% of them seen once, and the ten largest clones take roughly 2.8%. The specimen was peripheral blood, collected before any cancer treatment. The receptor set was obtained from a woman between 35 and 70 years old with stage I lung adenocarcinoma.

V usage is TRBV4-2 and J usage is TRBJ2-1; TRBD2 agrees at 14 bases. The V gene end was trimmed by 4 bases and the J gene end by 10 bases; junction bases not matched to a gene: 3. Germline-derived CDR1 and CDR2 are LGHNA and YNFKEQ. This CDR3 is 14 amino acids long. The CDR3 bases are TGTGCCAGCAGCCCTAGGACTAGCGGGAGGGAGCAGTTCTTC. It encodes CASSPRTSGREQFF.

This clone was observed a few times. This chain links TRBV19 with TRBJ2-7; weak D call: TRBD1 (6 bases). The CDR3 is 11 amino acids. Germline assignment: CDR1 LNHDA and CDR2 SQIVND (reference sequence). Trimming left V 8 bases short and J 3 bases short, with 8 bases between. DNA of the CDR3: TGTGCCAGTGGACAGTTCTACGAGCAGTACTTC. Translated, it gives CASGQFYEQYF.

The chain carries TRBV11-2 and TRBJ2-1; the match to TRBD2 covers 13 bases. Germline assignment: CDR1 SGHAT and CDR2 FQNNGV. The V segment lost 1 base and the J segment 9 bases; nucleotides outside the gene matches: 9. The length of the CDR3 is 17 residues. The CDR3 reads CASSLAGTSGTSSEQFF. In DNA form, the CDR3 reads TGTGCCAGCAGCTTAGCCGGGACTAGCGGGACGTCGAGTGAGCAGTTCTTC.

This chain uses TRBV21-1 with TRBJ2-4; the tabulated D call, TRBD2, remains unverified against the DNA. TRBV21-1 has pseudogene status. This CDR3 has 18 amino acids. The CDR3 nucleotides read TGTGCCAGCAGCAAAGGATCACGAGGACTGGTGGCCAAAAACATTCAGTACTTC. It is translated as CASSKGSRGLVAKNIQYF.

V gene TRBV10-2 combines with J gene TRBJ2-7; TRBD2 might be the D (5 bases). The CDR3 is made up of 13 amino acids. CDR1 and CDR2 (germline): WSHSY, SAAADI. Trimming pared 0 bases from V and 4 bases from J, leaving 7 bases between. CDR3 coding DNA: TGCGCCAGCAGTGAGTCGGGAGATTACGAGCAGTACTTC. Protein sequence: CASSESGDYEQYF.

The rearrangement joins TRBV21-1 to TRBJ1-1. TRBV21-1 is described as a pseudogene. The CDR3 sequence is 14 residues long. The CDR3 protein is CASSDEGGGPEAFF. For the CDR3, the DNA is TGTGCCAGCAGCGATGAGGGCGGGGGGCCTGAAGCTTTCTTT.

V gene TRBV6-5 combines with J gene TRBJ2-7, with TRBD1 identical over 7 bases. The CDR3 is 16 amino acids. Germline V gene sequence: CDR1 MNHEY, CDR2 SVGAGI. J gave up 1 base and V 4 bases, and 10 bases lay outside the gene matches. Written as DNA, the CDR3 is TGTGCCAGCAGTTTTGTACCGGGACAGCCTTCCTACGAGCAGTACTTC. This encodes CASSFVPGQPSYEQYF.